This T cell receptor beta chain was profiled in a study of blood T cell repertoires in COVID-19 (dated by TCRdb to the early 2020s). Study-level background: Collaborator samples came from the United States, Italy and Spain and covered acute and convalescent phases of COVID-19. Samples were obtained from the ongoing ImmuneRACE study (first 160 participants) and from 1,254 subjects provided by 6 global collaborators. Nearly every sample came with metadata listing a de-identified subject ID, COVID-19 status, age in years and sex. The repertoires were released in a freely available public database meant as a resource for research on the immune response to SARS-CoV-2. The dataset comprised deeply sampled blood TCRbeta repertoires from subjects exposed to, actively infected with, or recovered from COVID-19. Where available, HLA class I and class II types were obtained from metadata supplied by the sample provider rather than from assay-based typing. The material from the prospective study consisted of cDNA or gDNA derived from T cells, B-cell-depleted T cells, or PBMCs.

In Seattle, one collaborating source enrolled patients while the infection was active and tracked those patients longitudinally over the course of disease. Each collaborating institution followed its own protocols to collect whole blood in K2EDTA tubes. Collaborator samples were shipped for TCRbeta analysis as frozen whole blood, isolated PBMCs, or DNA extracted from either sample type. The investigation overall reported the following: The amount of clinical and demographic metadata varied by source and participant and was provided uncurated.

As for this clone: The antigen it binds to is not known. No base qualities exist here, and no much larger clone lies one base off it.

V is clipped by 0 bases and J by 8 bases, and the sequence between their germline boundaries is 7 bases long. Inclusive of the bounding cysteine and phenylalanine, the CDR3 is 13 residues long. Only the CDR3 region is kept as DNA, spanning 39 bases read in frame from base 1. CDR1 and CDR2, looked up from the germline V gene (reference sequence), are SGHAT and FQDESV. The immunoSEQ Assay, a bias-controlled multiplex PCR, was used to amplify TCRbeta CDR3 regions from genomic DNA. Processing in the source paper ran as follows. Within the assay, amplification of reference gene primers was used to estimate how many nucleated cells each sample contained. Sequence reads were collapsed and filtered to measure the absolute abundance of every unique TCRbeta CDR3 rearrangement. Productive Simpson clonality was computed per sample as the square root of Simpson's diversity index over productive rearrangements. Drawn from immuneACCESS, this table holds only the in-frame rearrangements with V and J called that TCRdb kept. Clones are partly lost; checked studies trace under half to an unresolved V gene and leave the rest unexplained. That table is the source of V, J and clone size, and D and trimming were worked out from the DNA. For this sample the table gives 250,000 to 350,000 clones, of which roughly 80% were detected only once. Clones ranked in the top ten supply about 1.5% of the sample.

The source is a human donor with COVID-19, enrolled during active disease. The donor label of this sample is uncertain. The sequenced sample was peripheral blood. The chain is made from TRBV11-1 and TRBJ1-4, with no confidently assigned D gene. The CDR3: CASSLARGEKLFF. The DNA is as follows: TGTGCCAGCAGCTTAGCGCGAGGAGAAAAACTGTTTTTT.